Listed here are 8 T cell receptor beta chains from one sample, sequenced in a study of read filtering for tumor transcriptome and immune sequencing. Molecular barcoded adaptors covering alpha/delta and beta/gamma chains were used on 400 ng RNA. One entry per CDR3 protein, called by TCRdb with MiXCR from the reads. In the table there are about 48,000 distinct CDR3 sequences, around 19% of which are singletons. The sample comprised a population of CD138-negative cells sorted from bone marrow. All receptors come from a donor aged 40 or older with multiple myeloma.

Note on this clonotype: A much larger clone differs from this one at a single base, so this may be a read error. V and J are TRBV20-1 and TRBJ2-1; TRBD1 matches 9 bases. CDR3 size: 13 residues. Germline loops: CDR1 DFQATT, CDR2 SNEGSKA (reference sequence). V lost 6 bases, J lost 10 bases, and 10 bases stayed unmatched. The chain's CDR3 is CSAPGTGFYEQFF. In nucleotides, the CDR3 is TGCAGTGCGCCCGGGACAGGGTTTTACGAGCAGTTCTTC.

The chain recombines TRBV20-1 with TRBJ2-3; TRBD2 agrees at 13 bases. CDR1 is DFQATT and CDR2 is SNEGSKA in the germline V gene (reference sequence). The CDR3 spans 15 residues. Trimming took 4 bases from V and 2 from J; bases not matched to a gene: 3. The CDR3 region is CSAIGTSGTTDTQYF. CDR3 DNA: TGCAGTGCTATCGGGACTAGCGGGACCACAGATACGCAGTATTTT.

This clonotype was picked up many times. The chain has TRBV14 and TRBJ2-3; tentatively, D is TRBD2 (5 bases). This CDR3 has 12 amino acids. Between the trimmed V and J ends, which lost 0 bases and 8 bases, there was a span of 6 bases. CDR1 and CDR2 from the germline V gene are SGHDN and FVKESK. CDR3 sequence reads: CASSQERVTQYF. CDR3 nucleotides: TGTGCCAGCAGCCAAGAGAGGGTTACGCAGTATTTT. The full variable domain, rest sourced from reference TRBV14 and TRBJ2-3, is EAGVTQFPSHSVIEKGQTVTLRCDPISGHDNLYWYRRVMGKEIKFLLHFVKESKQDESGMPNNRFLAERTGGTYSTLKVQPAELEDSGVYFCASSQERVTQYFGPGTRLTVL.

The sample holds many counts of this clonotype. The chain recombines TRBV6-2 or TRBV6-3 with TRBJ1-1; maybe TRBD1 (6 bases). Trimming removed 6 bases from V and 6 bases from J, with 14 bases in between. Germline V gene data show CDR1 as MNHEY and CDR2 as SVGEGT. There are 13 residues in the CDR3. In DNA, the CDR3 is TGTGCCAGCAGCTCTATGGGGGGCGCTGAAGCTTTCTTT. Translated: CASSSMGGAEAFF.

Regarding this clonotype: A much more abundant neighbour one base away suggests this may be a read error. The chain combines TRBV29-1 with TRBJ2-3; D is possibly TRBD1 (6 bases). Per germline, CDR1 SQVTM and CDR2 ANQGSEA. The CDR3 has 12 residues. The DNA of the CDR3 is TGCAGCGTTCGGACAGACACAGATACGCGGTATTTT. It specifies CSVRTDTDTRYF.

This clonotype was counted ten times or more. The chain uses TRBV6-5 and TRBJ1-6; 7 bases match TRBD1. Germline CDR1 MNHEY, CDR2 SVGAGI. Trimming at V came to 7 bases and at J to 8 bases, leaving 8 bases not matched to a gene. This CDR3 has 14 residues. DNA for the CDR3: TGTGCCAGCAAGATCGGGACAGCCCATTCACCCCTCCACTTT. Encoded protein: CASKIGTAHSPLHF.

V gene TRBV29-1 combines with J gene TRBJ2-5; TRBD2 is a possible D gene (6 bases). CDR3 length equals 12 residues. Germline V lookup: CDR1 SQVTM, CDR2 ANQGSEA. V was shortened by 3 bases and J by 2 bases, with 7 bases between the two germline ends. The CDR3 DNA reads TGCAGCGTTGAGGAGGGACAAGAGACCCAGTACTTC. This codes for CSVEEGQETQYF.

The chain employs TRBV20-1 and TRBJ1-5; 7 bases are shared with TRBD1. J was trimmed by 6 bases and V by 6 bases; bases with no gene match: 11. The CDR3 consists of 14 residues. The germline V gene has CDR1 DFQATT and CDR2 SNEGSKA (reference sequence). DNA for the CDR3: TGCAGTGCAACCCAGGGGGGGGACGCTCAGCCCCAGCATTTT. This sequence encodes CSATQGGDAQPQHF.